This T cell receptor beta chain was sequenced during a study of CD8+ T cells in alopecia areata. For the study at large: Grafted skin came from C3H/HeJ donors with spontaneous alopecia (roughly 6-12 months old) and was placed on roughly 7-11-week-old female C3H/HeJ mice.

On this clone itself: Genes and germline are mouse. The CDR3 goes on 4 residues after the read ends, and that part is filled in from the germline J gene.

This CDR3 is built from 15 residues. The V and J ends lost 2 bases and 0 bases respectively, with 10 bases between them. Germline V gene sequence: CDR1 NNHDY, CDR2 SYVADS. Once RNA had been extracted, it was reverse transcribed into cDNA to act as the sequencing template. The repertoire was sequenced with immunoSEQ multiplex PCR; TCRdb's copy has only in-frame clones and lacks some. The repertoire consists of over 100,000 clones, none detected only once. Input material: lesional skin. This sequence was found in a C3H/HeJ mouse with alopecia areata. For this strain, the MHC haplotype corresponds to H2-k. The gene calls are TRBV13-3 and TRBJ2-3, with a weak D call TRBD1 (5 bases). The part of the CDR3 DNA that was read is TGTGCCAGCAGTGACAGGGAGGAGAGTGCAGAA. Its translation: CASSDREESAE. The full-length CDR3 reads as CASSDREESAETLYF.